The rows below give T cell receptor beta chains drawn from one sample of a study of radiotherapy plus CTLA-4 blockade in lung cancer. Sequencing used immunoSEQ multiplex PCR; TCRdb keeps in-frame clones, though not all of them. There are around 70,000 clones in the sample; 87% occur only once, and around 40% lies in the top ten. Sequencing was performed on peripheral blood, taken from a patient treated with radiotherapy plus ipilimumab. The source is a human donor with non-small cell lung cancer that progressed on radiotherapy plus ipilimumab. The CDR3 runs from the conserved cysteine through the conserved F or W. The D gene is left open where the match is weak. Not every row has a clone size; where given, it reads once, few, many or a size class.

CASSRYRTSGTENYEQYF	TGTGCCAGTAGCCGTTACCGGACTAGCGGGACCGAAAACTACGAGCAGTACTTC	TRBD2	TRBV19	TRBJ2-7	.
CASSLRGNQPQHF	TGCGCCAGCAGCTTGAGGGGGAATCAGCCCCAGCATTTT	.	TRBV5-1	TRBJ1-5	few
CASSEIQGAPEAFF	TGTGCCAGCAGTGAGATACAGGGGGCCCCTGAAGCTTTCTTT	TRBD1	TRBV28	TRBJ1-1	.
CASSPRLAGDTDTQYF	TGTGCCAGCTCCCCAAGACTAGCGGGGGACACAGATACGCAGTATTTT	TRBD2	TRBV18	TRBJ2-3	.
CASSLELDNKLFF	TGCGCCAGCAGCTTGGAACTCGATAACAAGCTGTTTTTT	.	TRBV5-1	TRBJ2-2	.
CASSRTGGQETQYF	TGTGCCAGCAGCCGAACGGGAGGGCAAGAGACCCAGTACTTC	TRBD2	TRBV9	TRBJ2-5	.
CASSVQGVGTEAFF	TGTGCCAGCAGTGTTCAAGGGGTTGGGACTGAAGCTTTCTTT	.	TRBV2	TRBJ1-1	.
CASSPGQGSQHF	TGTGCCAGCTCTCCAGGACAGGGCTCCCAGCATTTT	TRBD1	TRBV2	TRBJ1-5	.
CASSQHPTGAGYNEQFF	TGTGCCAGCAGCCAACACCCGACAGGGGCGGGTTACAATGAGCAGTTCTTC	TRBD1	TRBV9	TRBJ2-1	.
CASSQERGVSSYNEQFF	TGCGCCAGCAGCCAAGAAAGAGGGGTCAGCTCCTACAATGAGCAGTTCTTC	.	TRBV4-1	TRBJ2-1	.
CASSEEAMTDERGYTF	TGTGCCAGCAGTGAAGAAGCGATGACTGACGAGCGAGGCTACACCTTC	.	TRBV2	TRBJ1-2	.
CASGWLAGGPNEQFF	TGTGCTAGTGGCTGGTTAGCGGGAGGGCCTAATGAGCAGTTCTTC	TRBD2	TRBV12-5	TRBJ2-1	.
CASSQEPQGRGAEAFF	TGCGCCAGCAGCCAAGAACCCCAGGGTAGAGGCGCTGAAGCTTTCTTT	.	TRBV4-1	TRBJ1-1	.
CASRTGTGDVQPQHF	TGTGCCAGCAGGACCGGGACAGGGGATGTTCAGCCCCAGCATTTT	TRBD1	TRBV6-6	TRBJ1-5	.
CASSRSQGVETQYF	TGTGCCAGCTCGCGATCCCAAGGGGTAGAGACCCAGTACTTC	.	TRBV18	TRBJ2-5	.
CASRGLSTDTQYF	TGTGCCAGCAGGGGACTGAGCACAGATACGCAGTATTTT	.	TRBV6-5	TRBJ2-3	.
CSVLRREGVYNEQFF	TGCAGCGTTCTTCGTCGGGAGGGGGTCTACAATGAGCAGTTCTTC	TRBD2	TRBV29-1	TRBJ2-1	.
CASSEVPFWGDGNTGELFF	TGTGCCAGCAGTGAGGTCCCTTTCTGGGGGGACGGGAACACCGGGGAGCTGTTTTTT	.	TRBV2	TRBJ2-2	.
CASSQTLSGANVLTF	TGTGCCAGCAGTCAGACTCTCTCGGGGGCCAACGTCCTGACTTTC	.	TRBV6-5	TRBJ2-6	.
CASSAGGRFYNEQFF	TGTGCCAGCAGCGCGGGAGGACGATTTTACAATGAGCAGTTCTTC	TRBD2	TRBV6-5	TRBJ2-1	.
CASSSNNRGITEAFF	TGTGCCAGCAGCTCCAATAACAGGGGAATCACTGAAGCTTTCTTT	TRBD1	TRBV11-2	TRBJ1-1	once
CASSPQGLGVDTEAFF	TGTGCCAGCAGTCCACAGGGGTTGGGTGTCGACACTGAAGCTTTCTTT	TRBD1	TRBV27	TRBJ1-1	.
CASSSGLMSSGNTIYF	TGTGCCAGCAGTTCTGGACTGATGAGCTCTGGAAACACCATATATTTT	.	TRBV27	TRBJ1-3	.
CASSTSGNLLEEQYF	TGTGCCAGCTCGACTAGCGGGAACCTACTGGAGGAGCAGTACTTC	TRBD2	TRBV9	TRBJ2-7	few
CASSTDRGFNYGYTF	TGTGCCAGCAGTACGGACAGGGGGTTTAACTATGGCTACACCTTC	TRBD1	TRBV6-6	TRBJ1-2	.
CAWTAPYRGPETQYF	TGTGCCTGGACTGCACCTTACAGGGGGCCAGAGACCCAGTACTTC	TRBD1	TRBV30	TRBJ2-5	.
CASSQELGDLGETQYF	TGTGCCAGCAGCCAAGAATTGGGGGACCTTGGAGAGACCCAGTACTTC	.	TRBV4-2	TRBJ2-5	.
CASSYSLEGDYGYTF	TGTGCCAGCAGTTACTCTCTCGAGGGGGACTATGGCTACACCTTC	.	TRBV6-6	TRBJ1-2	.
CASSFESGSPQFF	TGTGCCAGCAGCTTCGAGAGCGGGAGCCCGCAGTTCTTC	TRBD2	TRBV11-3	TRBJ2-1	.
CASSPRGSATNEKLFF	TGTGCCAGCAGCCCTAGAGGTAGTGCAACTAATGAAAAACTGTTTTTT	.	TRBV7-9	TRBJ1-4	few
CASSLVGANEKLFF	TGTGCCAGCAGCTTAGTCGGGGCTAATGAAAAACTGTTTTTT	.	TRBV11-2	TRBJ1-4	.
CASSLTSLRTLETQYF	TGTGCCAGCAGCCTAACTTCTTTAAGGACCCTAGAGACCCAGTACTTC	.	TRBV5-4	TRBJ2-5	.
CASSFIGGRETQYF	TGTGCCAGCAGTTTTATAGGGGGACGGGAGACCCAGTACTTC	.	TRBV28	TRBJ2-5	.
CASSLESSSYEQYF	TGTGCCAGCAGCTTAGAGTCTAGTTCCTACGAGCAGTACTTC	.	TRBV11-2	TRBJ2-7	.
CASGIGDPETQYF	TGTGCCAGCGGAATAGGGGATCCGGAGACCCAGTACTTC	.	TRBV6-1	TRBJ2-5	.
CASSETGLGYNEQFF	TGTGCCAGCAGCGAGACGGGACTAGGGTATAATGAGCAGTTCTTC	TRBD2	TRBV25-1	TRBJ2-1	.
CASSLMKGLLHTEAFF	TGTGCCAGCAGCTTGATGAAGGGTCTTTTGCACACTGAAGCTTTCTTT	.	TRBV5-6	TRBJ1-1	.
CASAPSMNTEAFF	TGTGCTAGTGCCCCTTCGATGAACACTGAAGCTTTCTTT	.	TRBV12-5	TRBJ1-1	.
CASSEGTSGSNEQFF	TGTGCCAGCAGTGAGGGGACTAGCGGGAGCAATGAGCAGTTCTTC	TRBD2	TRBV6-4	TRBJ2-1	.
CASSFGIGELFF	TGTGCCAGCAGCTTTGGTATCGGGGAGCTGTTTTTT	.	TRBV11-1	TRBJ2-2	.
CASSFGTGELFF	TGTGCCAGCAGTTTCGGCACCGGGGAGCTGTTTTTT	.	TRBV28	TRBJ2-2	.
CATRTGWDTEAFF	TGTGCCACCCGGACAGGGTGGGACACTGAAGCTTTCTTT	TRBD1	TRBV10-3	TRBJ1-1	.
CAAGTSGTYNEQFF	TGTGCCGCAGGGACTAGCGGGACTTACAATGAGCAGTTCTTC	TRBD2	TRBV6-1	TRBJ2-1	.
CASSESWDSEAFF	TGTGCCAGCAGTGAATCATGGGACAGTGAAGCTTTCTTT	TRBD1	TRBV6-1	TRBJ1-1	.
CASSDGLANTYEQYF	TGTGCCAGCAGTGACGGCCTAGCGAACACCTACGAGCAGTACTTC	.	TRBV2	TRBJ2-7	.
CASSWGGDNEQFF	TGTGCCAGCTCCTGGGGTGGGGACAATGAGCAGTTCTTC	.	TRBV27	TRBJ2-1	once